The clone carrying this T cell receptor beta chain came up many times. Its specificity is unknown. TCRdb reanalysed the 5' RACE reads using MiXCR and keeps one entry per CDR3 protein. The repertoire holds 140,000 to 150,000 distinct CDR3 sequences, almost 25% seen once, with approximately 25% in the top ten. These data originate in a study of T-cell memory formation after mild COVID-19. Study-wide results and limits: Clones shrinking from day 15 to 85 showed even CD4/CD8 mixes; later expanders tilted CD4+.

Germline assignment: CDR1 SGHKS and CDR2 YYEKEE (reference sequence). This CDR3 is built from 14 residues. The ends were cut back, 0 bases at V and 3 bases at J, with 10 bases in the middle. The TCR comes from an adult woman who had mild COVID-19 (a few samples of this study predate the infection). Cell type and time point are not known. The specimen sequenced was PBMCs or a T cell subset sorted from them (not recorded which). V and J are TRBV5-5 and TRBJ2-7; D is perhaps TRBD1 (5 bases). CDR3: CASSLAGQGYEQYF. The DNA of the CDR3 is TGTGCCAGCAGCTTGGCCGGGCAGGGCTACGAGCAGTACTTC.